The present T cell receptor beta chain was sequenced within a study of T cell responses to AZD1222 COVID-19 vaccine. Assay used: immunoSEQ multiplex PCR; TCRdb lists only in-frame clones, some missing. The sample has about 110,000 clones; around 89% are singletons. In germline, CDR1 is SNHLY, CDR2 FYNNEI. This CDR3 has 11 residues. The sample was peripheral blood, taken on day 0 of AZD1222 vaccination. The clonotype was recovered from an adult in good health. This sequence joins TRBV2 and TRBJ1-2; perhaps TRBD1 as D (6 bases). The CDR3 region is CGDRLNYGYTF. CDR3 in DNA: TGTGGAGACAGGCTGAACTATGGCTACACCTTC.